Listed below are T cell receptor beta chains from one sample, sequenced in a study of blood T cell repertoires in COVID-19. Method: immunoSEQ multiplex PCR; TCRdb's copy keeps in-frame clones and lacks some. The sample includes 80,000 or so clones, 82% of them seen just once. Sequencing was carried out using peripheral blood. The receptors stem from a woman aged 70-85 years with acute or convalescent COVID-19. The CDR3 runs from the conserved cysteine through the conserved F or W. A D gene is named only where the DNA matches it firmly. Size tells how often a clone was seen (once, few, many) or the class of an expanded clone, and some rows leave it out.

v_call,clone_size,j_call,d_call,cdr3_aa,cdr3_nt
TRBV7-3,-,TRBJ2-2,-,CASSRLRAGGELFF,TGTGCCAGCAGCCGGTTGAGGGCTGGCGGGGAGCTGTTTTTT
TRBV29-1,-,TRBJ1-2,-,CSVGQGGGYTF,TGCAGCGTTGGTCAGGGAGGCGGCTACACCTTC
TRBV19,-,TRBJ1-5,TRBD1,CASKEGARTQPQHF,TGTGCCAGTAAAGAGGGGGCGCGTACTCAGCCCCAGCATTTT
TRBV30,-,TRBJ2-7,-,CAWSVPGLRHEQYF,TGTGCCTGGAGTGTACCCGGACTACGCCACGAGCAGTACTTC
TRBV9,-,TRBJ2-1,TRBD1,CASSWGQGTMAQFF,TGTGCCAGCAGCTGGGGACAGGGGACGATGGCGCAGTTCTTC
TRBV10-3,-,TRBJ2-6,-,CAISATGDLNVLTF,TGTGCCATCAGCGCCACAGGAGACCTAAACGTCCTGACTTTC
TRBV19,-,TRBJ1-1,-,CASSQYTGFGNTEAFF,TGTGCCAGTAGTCAATATACAGGATTTGGGAACACTGAAGCTTTCTTT
TRBV15,-,TRBJ2-3,TRBD1,CATSIRTGYLTDTQYF,TGTGCCACCAGCATTCGGACAGGGTATCTCACAGATACGCAGTATTTT
TRBV5-4,few,TRBJ2-1,TRBD1,CASSSGTVYNEQFF,TGTGCCAGCAGCTCTGGGACAGTCTACAATGAGCAGTTCTTC
TRBV5-1,once,TRBJ2-1,TRBD2,CASSEGGSGRFHEQFF,TGCGCCAGCAGCGAGGGGGGTAGCGGGAGGTTCCATGAGCAGTTCTTC
TRBV28,-,TRBJ2-3,TRBD1,CASTPDRALTSLGTQYF,TGTGCCAGCACCCCGGACAGGGCCCTCACGTCTCTAGGTACGCAGTATTTT
TRBV5-6,-,TRBJ2-5,TRBD1,CASSWAGTGGRETQYF,TGTGCCAGCAGCTGGGCCGGGACAGGGGGCCGAGAGACCCAGTACTTC
TRBV5-6,-,TRBJ2-2,TRBD2,CASSLASGTYTGELFF,TGTGCCAGCAGCTTGGCTAGCGGGACATACACCGGGGAGCTGTTTTTT
TRBV24-1,-,TRBJ2-5,TRBD1,CATSARQGGLGAQYF,TGTGCCACCAGTGCTAGACAGGGCGGTCTCGGGGCCCAGTACTTC
TRBV6-1,-,TRBJ2-3,TRBD2,CASSESTSGFSTDTQYF,TGTGCCAGCAGTGAATCGACTAGCGGGTTTAGCACAGATACGCAGTATTTT
TRBV6-5,once,TRBJ2-3,-,CASIQGTTDTQYF,TGTGCCAGCATTCAAGGGACTACAGATACGCAGTATTTT
TRBV2,-,TRBJ1-2,-,CASIGFRTSTTGYGYTF,TGTGCCAGCATTGGCTTTCGGACATCCACTACTGGCTATGGCTACACCTTC
TRBV7-8,-,TRBJ1-1,TRBD1,CASSPRRTGLGTEAFF,TGTGCCAGCAGCCCGCGTCGGACAGGGTTGGGTACTGAAGCTTTCTTT
TRBV7-2,-,TRBJ1-3,TRBD1,CASSVDRGLDTIYF,TGTGCCAGCAGCGTAGACAGGGGGCTGGACACCATATATTTT
TRBV5-6,-,TRBJ1-4,-,CASSAPGSDQNEKLFF,TGTGCCAGCAGCGCTCCCGGGAGCGACCAAAATGAAAAACTGTTTTTT
TRBV6-5,few,TRBJ2-2,-,CASSYSFGLTGELFF,TGTGCCAGCAGTTACTCCTTCGGACTCACCGGGGAGCTGTTTTTT
TRBV10-2,-,TRBJ1-5,-,CASRDSGRGGNQPQHF,TGCGCCAGTCGTGACTCGGGCAGGGGCGGCAATCAGCCCCAGCATTTT
TRBV30,-,TRBJ2-1,TRBD2,CAWSRGLAGAGANEQFF,TGTGCCTGGAGCCGGGGACTAGCGGGAGCGGGTGCTAATGAGCAGTTCTTC
TRBV6-1,-,TRBJ2-7,TRBD1,CASSEFQGANEQYF,TGTGCCAGCAGTGAGTTCCAGGGGGCGAACGAGCAGTACTTC
TRBV5-1,-,TRBJ1-4,-,CASQRGADEKLFF,TGCGCCAGCCAGCGGGGGGCGGATGAAAAACTGTTTTTT